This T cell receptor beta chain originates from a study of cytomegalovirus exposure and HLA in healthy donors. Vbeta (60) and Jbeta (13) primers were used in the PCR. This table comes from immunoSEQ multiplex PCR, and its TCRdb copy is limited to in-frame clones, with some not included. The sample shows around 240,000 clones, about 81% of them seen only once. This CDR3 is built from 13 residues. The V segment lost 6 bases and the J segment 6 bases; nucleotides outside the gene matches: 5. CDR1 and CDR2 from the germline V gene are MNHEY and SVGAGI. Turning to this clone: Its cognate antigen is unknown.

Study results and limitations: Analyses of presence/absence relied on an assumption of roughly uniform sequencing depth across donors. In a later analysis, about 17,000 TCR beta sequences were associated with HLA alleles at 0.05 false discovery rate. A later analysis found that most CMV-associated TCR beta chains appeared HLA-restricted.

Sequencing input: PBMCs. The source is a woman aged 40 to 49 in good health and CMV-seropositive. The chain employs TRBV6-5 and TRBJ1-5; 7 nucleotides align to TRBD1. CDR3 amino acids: CASSSTGFQPQHF. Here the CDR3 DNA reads TGTGCCAGCAGCTCGACAGGGTTTCAGCCCCAGCATTTT.